The next 23 T cell receptor beta chains were all read from a single sample in a study of blood T cell repertoires in COVID-19. Generated by immunoSEQ multiplex PCR, the TCRdb table keeps only in-frame clones and is missing some. Of over 60,000 clones listed, around 84% are singletons. Sequencing was carried out using peripheral blood. These receptors all come from a man between 65 and 85 years old with active or convalescent COVID-19.

The chain employs TRBV7-9 and TRBJ1-1; 7 bases match TRBD1. The V gene end was trimmed by 5 bases and the J gene end by 5 bases; junction bases not matched to a gene: 5. CDR1 is SEHNR and CDR2 is FQNEAQ in the germline V gene (reference sequence). The length of the CDR3 is 13 residues. CDR3 amino acids: CASSQQGVTEAFF. CDR3 nucleotides: TGTGCCAGCAGCCAGCAGGGGGTTACTGAAGCTTTCTTT. Together with reference TRBV7-9 and TRBJ1-1, the CDR3 gives the full variable domain: DTGVSQNPRHKITKRGQNVTFRCDPISEHNRLYWYRQTLGQGPEFLTYFQNEAQLEKSRLLSDRFSAERPKGSFSTLEIQRTEQGDSAMYLCASSQQGVTEAFFGQGTRLTVV.

The V call is TRBV6-6, the J call TRBJ1-4; perhaps TRBD1 as D (6 bases). The CDR3 runs 15 residues. CDR1 MNHNY and CDR2 SVGAGI come from the germline V gene (reference sequence). The V end was cut by 2 bases, the J end by 7 bases, with 14 bases between. The CDR3: CASSYGTSGGEKLFF. The CDR3 region has the DNA TGTGCCAGCAGTTACGGGACATCCGGAGGTGAAAAACTGTTTTTT.

Details on this clone: One end of the junction varies from germline; a read error may be responsible. The chain couples TRBV29-1 to TRBJ1-1; D is perhaps TRBD1 (5 bases). The CDR3 has 12 residues. Germline lookup yields CDR1 SQVTM and CDR2 ANQGSEA. The CDR3 sequence: CSVVQGYTEAFF. The CDR3 nucleotides are TGCAGCGTTGTCCAGGGTTACACGGAAGCTTTCTTT.

This clone has more than one count but fewer than ten. A junction end diverges from the germline sequence, so it may reflect a read error. CDR3 amino acids: CASSSTYQETQYF. In DNA form, the CDR3 reads TGTGCTAGCAGCTCTACGTACCAAGAGACCCAGTACTTC. V is TRBV7-7 and J is TRBJ2-5; D is ambiguous. The CDR3 extends over 13 amino acids. Germline V gives CDR1 SSHAT, CDR2 FNYEAQ (reference sequence).

The V and J genes are TRBV14 and TRBJ2-3, with D perhaps TRBD2 (6 bases). Germline V gene sequence: CDR1 SGHDN, CDR2 FVKESK. The CDR3 runs 15 residues. Deletions cut 4 bases from V and 2 bases from J, with 13 bases between. CDR3 sequence: CASSPMGGYTDTQYF. Written as DNA, the CDR3 is TGTGCCAGCAGCCCCATGGGGGGATACACAGATACGCAGTATTTT.

V is TRBV6-5 and J is TRBJ1-5; D possibly corresponds to TRBD1 (5 bases). Germline loops: CDR1 MNHEY, CDR2 SVGAGI. The CDR3 loop spans 15 amino acids. V was shortened by 6 bases and J by 0 bases, with 12 bases between the two germline ends. The CDR3 DNA reads as TGTGCCAGCAGCTTACAGGTGCTTAGCAATCAGCCCCAGCATTTT. Amino acid sequence: CASSLQVLSNQPQHF.

The chain is built from TRBV4-2 and TRBJ1-2; TRBD1 aligns across 7 bases. Germline V CDR1 and CDR2: LGHNA, YNFKEQ. This CDR3 contains 15 residues. After removal of 8 bases from V and 7 bases from J, the junction contained 16 bases not matched to a gene. The CDR3 DNA sequence: TGTGCCAGCCAATTATCTACAGGGGCCGGGAGTGGCTACACCTTC. This sequence encodes CASQLSTGAGSGYTF.

V is TRBV19 and J is TRBJ2-7; 7 positions agree with TRBD1. The length of the CDR3 is 13 residues. V gave up 7 bases and J gave up 2 bases; unmatched junction bases: 5. The germline V gene encodes CDR1 LNHDA and CDR2 SQIVND (reference sequence). CDR3 loop: CASIRQGPYEQYF. The CDR3 nucleotides read TGTGCCAGTATACGACAGGGACCCTACGAGCAGTACTTC. Drawing the rest from reference TRBV19 and TRBJ2-7, the complete variable domain is DGGITQSPKYLFRKEGQNVTLSCEQNLNHDAMYWYRQDPGQGLRLIYYSQIVNDFQKGDIAEGYSVSREKKESFPLTVTSAQKNPTAFYLCASIRQGPYEQYFGPGTRLTVT.

The table lists this clone with a few counts. The V call is TRBV7-9, the J call TRBJ1-5; D not resolved. The CDR3 totals 12 residues. Germline V gene sequence: CDR1 SEHNR, CDR2 FQNEAQ (reference sequence). Deletions cut 7 bases from V and 5 bases from J, with 9 bases between. CDR3 in DNA: TGTGCCAGCACCTCGAGGGATCAGCCCCAGCATTTT. This sequence encodes CASTSRDQPQHF.

This chain connects TRBV7-9 to TRBJ1-2; D remains ambiguous. V was shortened by 7 bases and J by 8 bases, with 20 bases between the two germline ends. Germline loops: CDR1 SEHNR, CDR2 FQNEAQ (reference sequence). The CDR3 has 14 amino acids. DNA of the CDR3: TGTGCCAGCAACCATGCCAGAGGCTTGGAAGGCTACACCTTC. Protein sequence: CASNHARGLEGYTF.

The V call is TRBV9, the J call TRBJ2-7; TRBD2 aligns across 11 bases. The CDR3 totals 17 residues. V dropped 0 bases and J dropped 1; count of bases not matched to a gene: 6. CDR1 and CDR2 (germline): SGDLS, YYNGEE. DNA of the CDR3: TGTGCCAGCAGCGTAGGACTAGCGGGATTCGAGTCCTACGAGCAGTACTTC. Translation: CASSVGLAGFESYEQYF.

This sequence joins TRBV5-1 and TRBJ2-1; D might be TRBD2 (6 bases). Germline-derived CDR1 and CDR2 are SGHRS and YFSETQ. Between the trimmed V and J ends, which lost 0 bases and 0 bases, there was a span of 7 bases. CDR3 length: 15 residues. As DNA, the CDR3 is TGCGCCAGCAGCTTGGACGGGGGCTCCTACAATGAGCAGTTCTTC. This translates into CASSLDGGSYNEQFF.

The chain joins TRBV10-3 to TRBJ1-2; TRBD1 is a possible D gene (5 bases). Germline V gene sequence: CDR1 ENHRY, CDR2 SYGVKD. CDR3 length: 13 residues. Between the trimmed V and J ends, which lost 3 bases and 4 bases, there was a span of 9 bases. This CDR3 is CAISDGASYGYTF. The CDR3 DNA reads as TGTGCCATCAGTGATGGGGCAAGCTATGGCTACACCTTC.

This clone occurred once. The rearrangement links TRBV28 to TRBJ2-6; D gene ambiguous. This CDR3 comprises 13 residues. Germline V gene data show CDR1 as MDHEN and CDR2 as SYDVKM. The CDR3 sequence is CATAAGGANVLTF. The CDR3 coding sequence is TGTGCAACAGCTGCCGGTGGGGCCAACGTCCTGACTTTC.

This sequence joins TRBV4-2 and TRBJ1-3; 7 bases are shared with TRBD1. Germline V gene lookup returns CDR1 LGHNA and CDR2 YNFKEQ. The CDR3 contains 17 residues. J gave up 3 bases and V 6 bases, and 14 bases lay outside the gene matches. The CDR3 bases are TGTGCCAGCAGAATTAACGCCGGGACAGATAGTGGAAACACCATATATTTT. Translation gives CASRINAGTDSGNTIYF.

The rearrangement joins TRBV6-5 to TRBJ1-2; 7 bases map to TRBD1. This CDR3 has 14 residues. Germline V lookup: CDR1 MNHEY, CDR2 SVGAGI. J gave up 4 bases and V 7 bases, and 9 bases lay outside the gene matches. The CDR3 DNA follows: TGTGCCAGCACCCTCGTGGCAGGGGGCTATGGCTACACCTTC. Its protein is CASTLVAGGYGYTF.

This sequence joins TRBV5-8 and TRBJ2-1, with a possible D match to TRBD2 (6 bases). Germline V CDR1 and CDR2: SGHTS, YDEGEE. V lost 1 base to trimming and J lost 0 bases, with 14 bases between them. The CDR3 runs to 17 residues. CDR3 coding DNA: TGTGCCAGCAGCTTGCGCGTCGGGGGAAACTCCTACAATGAGCAGTTCTTC. Translation: CASSLRVGGNSYNEQFF.

The chain employs TRBV14 and TRBJ2-7, with 9 positions matching TRBD1. The V segment lost 3 bases and the J segment 7 bases; nucleotides outside the gene matches: 13. This CDR3 region has 16 residues. The V gene's germline CDR1 is SGHDN and CDR2 FVKESK. CDR3 sequence reads: CASSHMRLGQGEEQYF. The CDR3, as DNA: TGTGCCAGCAGCCACATGAGGCTGGGACAGGGTGAAGAGCAGTACTTC.

The chain is built from TRBV18 and TRBJ2-3; a weak D match, TRBD2 (5 bases). The CDR3 consists of 14 residues. Germline V gene lookup returns CDR1 KGHSH and CDR2 LQKENI. The V gene lost 2 bases and the J gene lost 6 bases, with 12 bases spanning the gap. The CDR3 reads CASSPSVRGDTQYF. Here the CDR3 DNA reads TGTGCCAGCTCACCAAGCGTTAGAGGGGATACGCAGTATTTT. The variable domain in full, with the rest retrieved from reference TRBV18 and TRBJ2-3, is NAGVMQNPRHLVRRRGQEARLRCSPMKGHSHVYWYRQLPEEGLKFMVYLQKENIIDESGMPKERFSAEFPKEGPSILRIQQVVRGDSAAYFCASSPSVRGDTQYFGPGTRLTVL.

The chain employs TRBV11-2 and TRBJ2-7, with TRBD2 matching 10 bases. This CDR3 is 16 amino acids long. Germline CDR1 SGHAT, CDR2 FQNNGV. J gave up 0 bases and V 5 bases, and 7 bases lay outside the gene matches. The CDR3 DNA follows: TGTGCCAGCAGCGACGATAGCGGGAGGTTCTCCTACGAGCAGTACTTC. Amino acids: CASSDDSGRFSYEQYF.

The V and J genes are TRBV5-1 and TRBJ1-2; D might be TRBD1 (5 bases). The CDR3 is 13 residues long. The V and J ends lost 0 bases and 5 bases respectively, with 8 bases between them. Germline assignment: CDR1 SGHRS and CDR2 YFSETQ. CDR3 nucleotide sequence: TGCGCCAGCAGCTTGGCGGGGGGTTATGGCTACACCTTC. Its translation: CASSLAGGYGYTF.

The CDR3, as DNA: TGTGCCAGCAGTTTATGGAGCGGGAGGACAGATACGCAGTATTTT. Translation: CASSLWSGRTDTQYF. The chain links TRBV28 to TRBJ2-3; 9 bases agree with TRBD2. This CDR3 has 15 residues. Germline loops: CDR1 MDHEN, CDR2 SYDVKM. Trimming removed 0 bases from V and 3 bases from J; junction bases left unmatched: 1. Looking up the rest from reference TRBV28 and TRBJ2-3 gives the full variable domain: DVKVTQSSRYLVKRTGEKVFLECVQDMDHENMFWYRQDPGLGLRLIYFSYDVKMKEKGDIPEGYSVSREKKERFSLILESASTNQTSMYLCASSLWSGRTDTQYFGPGTRLTVL.

This chain joins TRBV7-6 and TRBJ2-1, with TRBD1 matching 9 bases. The germline CDR1 and CDR2 sequences are SGHVS and FNYEAQ. The CDR3 spans 16 residues. V lost 3 bases and J lost 8; bases outside the gene matches: 11. CDR3 DNA: TGTGCCAGCAGCTTGGTCCACAGGGGGCGATCTCATGAGCAGTTCTTC. Protein: CASSLVHRGRSHEQFF.